This T cell receptor (beta chain) was identified in a study of cytomegalovirus exposure and HLA in healthy donors (dated by TCRdb to about 2017). A note on the overall study: An earlier analysis of 587 of the donors reported about 280 Gb of sequence data and around 120 million unique TCR beta sequences obtained from roughly 170 million T cells. Roughly 310 gigabases of sequencing data and 80 million or so unique TCR sequences were included in an early release covering around 650 HLA-typed donors. Among the approximately 420 genotyped donors, approximately 77% belonged to the genetic ancestry cluster associated with self-reported Caucasian donors. The aim of the study was to test whether cataloging public T cell receptors could identify signatures of past pathogen exposure. The T cell repertoires of several hundred subjects were profiled by immunosequencing and related to cytomegalovirus serostatus. Along with the roughly 610-subject first cohort, a separate validation cohort of roughly 110 different subjects was used. High-throughput TCR immunosequencing, statistical association of individual TCRs with disease status, and machine learning were combined to predict cytomegalovirus infection status. A later analysis re-examined previously published TCR beta repertoires from roughly 720 donors and added high-resolution HLA genotyping to investigate patterns of TCR occurrence. In the later analysis, no new phenotypic data were used to find candidate immune exposures; instead, reliance was placed on TCR beta sequences and their occurrence across donors. An earlier analysis of 587 of the donors used high-throughput TCR beta sequencing to judge whether each TCR beta V gene segment behaved as functional or pseudogenic. Alongside the repertoire data, information on donor age, sex, ethnicity and CMV serostatus was compiled. A later genetic analysis used genome-wide SNP genotypes for about three fifths of the 666 donors, treating that subset as a discovery cohort. All discovery cohort repertoires had been generated on a single sequencing platform. HLA typing included class I and class II loci at four-digit resolution. The number of donors typed differed by locus, with about 629-640 for A, B, C, DRB1 and DQB1, roughly 520 for DQA1, 606 for DPA1, and about 450 for DPB1. Four to six DR-DQ haplotypes were handled as single units for association and clustering, since linkage in the cohort was strong. Among about 400 genotyped donors of the cohort, an average of approximately 200,000 unique TCR beta nucleotide sequences was sequenced per donor, of which about 20% were non-productive.

The paper as a whole reports these results and caveats: According to the authors, the approach could potentially be generalized to other disease states and immunological phenotypes. An earlier analysis of around 600 of the donors showed that most TCR beta V segments appeared in productive rearrangements either about 90% or about 30% of the time, which broadly matched IMGT annotations. Correlated functional status among segregating V segments might reflect linkage disequilibrium, but an unknown experimental factor could not be ruled out. In a later analysis, HLA-associated TCR beta chains were found to be more clonally expanded and to have lower generation probabilities than equally common non-associated chains. The classifier was reported to diagnose cytomegalovirus status with high specificity and sensitivity in both the original and validation cohorts. Some IMGT-functional V segments, including TRBV6-2 and TRBV6-3, could not be distinguished by the 87-base-pair reads and were therefore excluded. According to a later genetic analysis, donors in an Asian-associated ancestry cluster had fewer N-insertions in productive TCRs than the approximately 630-donor mean. Across donors, most TCR sequences were observed very rarely, whereas some public TCRs were present in many individuals. In vitro tests confirmed that three of the cytomegalovirus-associated TCR beta chains recognize cytomegalovirus antigens. A cluster of highly shared sequence variants was judged likely to be a technical artifact of the sequencing pipeline. A further reported finding was that TCR beta sequences accurately predicted the HLA-A and HLA-B alleles for most subjects in the first cohort. HLA typing was unavailable for some donors at each locus, so association tests used only the typed subset. Because counts were too low, more than 15 rarely observed V segments, including chromosome 9 orphons, were excluded from the earlier analysis of a few hundred of the donors. A later analysis reported that several top co-occurrence clusters appeared linked to parvovirus B19, influenza, CMV and Epstein-Barr virus. A later analysis found that most CMV-associated TCR beta chains appeared HLA-restricted, with HLA associations seemingly driven largely by CMV exposure. When HLA alleles, especially DR and DQ, strongly co-occurred, TCR associations were difficult to assign to individual alleles. A later analysis associated some 17,000 TCR beta sequences with specific HLA alleles at a false discovery rate of 0.05. According to a later analysis, TCR association rates differed among HLA loci, with DRB1 alleles showing the most associated TCRs and HLA-C alleles showing the fewest. Presence/absence analyses assumed roughly uniform sequencing depth across donors, an assumption that may not hold. An association between a missense DCLRE1C variant and V-gene and J-gene trimming of TCR beta chains was found in a later genetic analysis and replicated in an independent cohort. In the study, approximately 150 TCR beta chains were listed as associated with cytomegalovirus. The only immune exposure information available for the cohort was CMV serostatus. The cohort was sequenced for TCR beta chains only, and without alpha or paired-chain data the features that could be detected were limited.

In total, more than 500 healthy bone marrow donors made up the cohort. Cohort members were all nominally healthy when sampled, although unrecorded immune exposures were likely present. The donor tested CMV seropositive, placing the donor among the 310 or so seropositive members of the cohort. A peripheral blood sample was provided by each donor, and peripheral blood mononuclear cells were used for TCR beta sequencing. Genomic DNA was extracted from the blood cell samples with the Qiagen DNeasy Blood Extraction Kit. Counted from cysteine to phenylalanine, this CDR3 has 14 amino acids. Only the CDR3 DNA is retained, 42 bases long and in frame from the first base. Trimming takes 5 bases from V and 3 bases from J, and the germline ends sit 13 bases apart. Taken from the germline V gene (reference sequence), the CDR1 and CDR2 loops are PRHDT and FYEKMQ. Library construction relied on the immunoSEQ multiplex PCR assay. The multiplex PCR relied on a mix of 60 forward primers for TCR Vbeta segments and 13 reverse primers for TCR Jbeta segments. The CDR3 region of rearranged TCR beta genes was amplified from genomic DNA with a multiplex PCR assay. On the Illumina HiSeq System, the amplified TCR beta libraries were sequenced as 87-base-pair reads. Per the source publication's procedure: Across the roughly 670 repertoires, a later analysis counted 80 million or so unique TCR beta chains, some 11 million of which were shared by at least two donors. Raw reads were error-corrected and collapsed into unique sequences with a nearest-neighbor algorithm that merged closely related sequences to remove PCR and sequencing errors. V, D and J gene segments were assigned by aligning CDR3 sequences to IMGT reference sequences. For a sequence to be retained, at least a six-nucleotide match to both a V gene segment and a J gene segment was required. Rearrangements were classified as productive when the CDR3 lacked stop codons and remained in frame with V and J, and all other rearrangements were classified as non-productive. CDR3 was defined by IMGT convention, running from the second conserved V-encoded cysteine to the conserved J-encoded phenylalanine. Sequences without an unambiguous match to a single V gene segment were excluded from the earlier analysis of a few hundred of the donors. An earlier analysis of about 600 of the donors called V segments functional above 56.7% productive rearrangements and segregating when the between-donor standard deviation exceeded 5%. To diagnose cytomegalovirus status from the catalog of TCR beta chain sequences, a statistical classification framework was built. In a later analysis, TCR nucleotide sequences were compared against IMGT/GENE-DB human TR gene sequences so that V and J genes could be assigned. Using the TCRdist pipeline, a later analysis assigned CDR3 sequences along with most-parsimonious VDJ recombination scenarios. In a later analysis, each TCR beta chain was defined by its CDR3 amino acid sequence together with its V-gene family, and reads lacking a unique V-gene family were excluded. As a way to deal with suspected cross-contamination and a sequencing artifact, a later analysis dropped 500 to 700 nucleotide sequences that were highly shared and had low generation probability. In a later analysis, a clonal expansion index for each public chain was calculated from normalized within-repertoire ranks of inferred template counts. Generation probabilities in a later analysis came from a VDJ recombination model fitted to out-of-frame rearrangements, and those results were checked against IGoR. Hypergeometric tests were used in a later analysis to score TCR-TCR, TCR-HLA and TCR-CMV co-occurrence, with a repertoire-size bias correction applied to the TCR pairs. A later analysis estimated false discovery rates by permuting HLA or CMV assignments 20 times. A later analysis grouped co-occurring TCRs with DBSCAN, adding TCRdist sequence similarity when clustering within HLA-allele-positive subsets. Repertoires with fewer than 30,000 or more than 120,000 public chains, plus five repertoires with anomalous nucleotide sharing, were excluded from co-occurrence clustering. The source is immuneACCESS, and TCRdb retained only in-frame sequences with V and J called. Part of the clones is not carried over; for the studies checked, unresolved V genes explain less than half of this, and the remainder is unexplained. The V and J calls and clone size come from that table; D and trimming were worked out from the DNA. Across this sample there are under 250,000 clones, with about 81% seen only once. Together, the top ten hold about 7.3% of the sample.

On this clone: Its antigen is not yet known. Per-nucleotide qualities are absent, and no much larger clonotype sits a single base away.

Sequences were obtained from PBMCs. This sequence originates from a woman aged 60 to 75 in good health and CMV-seropositive. Rearrangement joined TRBV13 to TRBJ1-1; no confident D gene assignment can be made. CDR3 loop: CASSASPGDTEAFF. DNA sequence: TGTGCCAGCAGCGCCTCTCCCGGGGACACTGAAGCTTTCTTT.